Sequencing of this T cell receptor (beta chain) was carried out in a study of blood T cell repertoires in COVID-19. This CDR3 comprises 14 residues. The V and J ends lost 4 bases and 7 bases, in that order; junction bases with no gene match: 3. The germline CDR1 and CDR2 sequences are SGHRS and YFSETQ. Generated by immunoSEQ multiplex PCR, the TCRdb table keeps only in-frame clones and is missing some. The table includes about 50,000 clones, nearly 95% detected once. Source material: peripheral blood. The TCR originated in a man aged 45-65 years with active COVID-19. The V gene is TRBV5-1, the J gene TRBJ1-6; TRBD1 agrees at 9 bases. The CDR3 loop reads CASSGQGSNSPLHF. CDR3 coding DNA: TGCGCCAGCAGCGGACAGGGGTCCAATTCACCCCTCCACTTT.